Below, 4 T cell receptor beta chains from the same sample are listed, as sequenced in a study of CD8 T cells in Susac syndrome. Random hexamers primed reverse transcription of about 0.5 to 1 ug RNA. TCRdb analysed the immunoSEQ multiplex PCR reads with MiXCR anew, one entry per CDR3 protein. This sample has about 210,000 distinct CDR3 sequences, with about 95% found just once. Sequencing was performed on CD4+ T cells from PBMCs. Receptors originate from a human donor with multiple sclerosis.

This chain uses TRBV20-1 with TRBJ1-3, with D possibly matching TRBD1 (6 bases). V was cut by 3 bases and J by 2 bases, with 14 bases left in between. There are 15 residues in the CDR3. The germline V gene encodes CDR1 DFQATT and CDR2 SNEGSKA (reference sequence). The DNA of the CDR3 is TGCAGTGCTAGGCCTACAGGGAGGACTGGAAACACCATATATTTT. Amino acids: CSARPTGRTGNTIYF.

This clonotype turned up a few times. The gene calls are TRBV6-6 and TRBJ2-7, with 9 positions matching TRBD1. This CDR3 contains 15 residues. Germline V lookup: CDR1 MNHNY, CDR2 SVGAGI (reference sequence). Trimming removed 0 bases from V and 4 bases from J; junction bases left unmatched: 4. CDR3: CASSYSGTGPYEQYF. DNA for the CDR3: TGTGCCAGCAGTTACTCTGGGACAGGGCCGTACGAGCAGTACTTC.

The rearrangement joins TRBV20-1 to TRBJ2-2; tentative D call: TRBD2 (5 bases). This CDR3 is built from 17 residues. Germline CDR1 reads DFQATT; CDR2 reads SNEGSKA (reference sequence). V gave up 1 base and J gave up 0 bases, with 15 bases separating them. CDR3 in DNA: TGCAGTGCTAGAGGTGGTGGTGGCGGGTCGAACACCGGGGAGCTGTTTTTT. Amino acids: CSARGGGGGSNTGELFF.

V is TRBV13 and J is TRBJ2-5, with a tentative D call TRBD1 (5 bases). V lost 4 bases and J lost 1, with 13 bases in between. Germline CDR1 reads PRHDT; CDR2 reads FYEKMQ (reference sequence). This CDR3 has 15 amino acids. The CDR3 nucleotides are TGTGCCAGCAGCTCCTACTTTGGGGCCCAAGAGACCCAGTACTTC. Protein product: CASSSYFGAQETQYF.